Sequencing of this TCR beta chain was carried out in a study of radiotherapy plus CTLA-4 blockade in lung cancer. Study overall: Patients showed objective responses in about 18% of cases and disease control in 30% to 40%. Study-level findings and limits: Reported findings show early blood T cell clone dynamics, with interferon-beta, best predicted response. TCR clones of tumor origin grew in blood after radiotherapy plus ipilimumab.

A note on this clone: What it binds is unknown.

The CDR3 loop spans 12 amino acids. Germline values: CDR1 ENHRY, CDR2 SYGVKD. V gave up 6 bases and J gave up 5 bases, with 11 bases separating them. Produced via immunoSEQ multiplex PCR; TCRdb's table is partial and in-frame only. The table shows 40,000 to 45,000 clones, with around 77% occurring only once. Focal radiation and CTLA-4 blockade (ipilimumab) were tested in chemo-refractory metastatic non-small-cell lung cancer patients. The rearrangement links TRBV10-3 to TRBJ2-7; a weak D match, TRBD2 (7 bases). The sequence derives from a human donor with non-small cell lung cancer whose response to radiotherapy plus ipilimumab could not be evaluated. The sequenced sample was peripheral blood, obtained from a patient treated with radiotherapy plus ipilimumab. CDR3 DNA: TGTGCCATCAGGGGGGGGGCCAACGAGCAGTACTTC. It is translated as CAIRGGANEQYF.